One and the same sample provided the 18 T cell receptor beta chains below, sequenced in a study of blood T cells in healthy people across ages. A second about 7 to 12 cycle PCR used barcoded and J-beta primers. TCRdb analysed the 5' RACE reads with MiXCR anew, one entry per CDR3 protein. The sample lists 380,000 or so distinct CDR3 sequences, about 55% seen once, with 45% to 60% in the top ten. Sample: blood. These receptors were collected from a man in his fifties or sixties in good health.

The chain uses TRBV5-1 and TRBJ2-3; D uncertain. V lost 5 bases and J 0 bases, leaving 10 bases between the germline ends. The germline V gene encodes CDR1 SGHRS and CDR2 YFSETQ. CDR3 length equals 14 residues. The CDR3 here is CASRVATSTDTQYF. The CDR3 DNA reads TGCGCCAGCAGGGTGGCAACTAGCACAGATACGCAGTATTTT.

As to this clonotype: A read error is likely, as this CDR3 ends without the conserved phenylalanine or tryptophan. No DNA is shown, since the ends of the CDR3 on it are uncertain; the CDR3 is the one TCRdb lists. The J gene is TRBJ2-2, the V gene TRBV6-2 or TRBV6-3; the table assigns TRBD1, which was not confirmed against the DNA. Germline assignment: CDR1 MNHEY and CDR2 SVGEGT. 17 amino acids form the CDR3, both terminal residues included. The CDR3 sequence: CASSFPTGVDYAGELLV.

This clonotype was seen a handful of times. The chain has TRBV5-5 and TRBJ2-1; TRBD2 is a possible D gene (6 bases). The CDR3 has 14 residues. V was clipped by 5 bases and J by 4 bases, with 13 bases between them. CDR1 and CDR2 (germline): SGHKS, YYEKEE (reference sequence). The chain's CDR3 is CASRPRDSYNEQFF. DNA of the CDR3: TGTGCCAGCAGGCCCCGGGACTCTTACAATGAGCAGTTCTTC.

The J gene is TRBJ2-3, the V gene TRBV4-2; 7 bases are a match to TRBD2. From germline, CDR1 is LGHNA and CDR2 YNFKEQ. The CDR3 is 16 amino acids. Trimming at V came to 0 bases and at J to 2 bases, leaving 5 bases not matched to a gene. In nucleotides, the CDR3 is TGTGCCAGCAGCCAAGAGCGGGGGTGGACCACAGATACGCAGTATTTT. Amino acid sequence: CASSQERGWTTDTQYF.

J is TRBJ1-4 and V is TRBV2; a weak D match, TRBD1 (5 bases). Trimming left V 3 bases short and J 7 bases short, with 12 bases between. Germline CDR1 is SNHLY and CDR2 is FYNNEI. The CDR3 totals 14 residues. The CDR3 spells CASSEGGRGEKLFF. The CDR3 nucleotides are TGTGCCAGCAGTGAGGGGGGAAGAGGTGAAAAACTGTTTTTT.

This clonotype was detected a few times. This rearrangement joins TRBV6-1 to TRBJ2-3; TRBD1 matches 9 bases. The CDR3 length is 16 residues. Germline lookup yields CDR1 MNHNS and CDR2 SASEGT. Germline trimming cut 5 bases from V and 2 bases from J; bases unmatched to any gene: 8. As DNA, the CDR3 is TGTGCCAGCAGTAAACAGGGGGCCTCCTCCACAGATACGCAGTATTTT. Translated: CASSKQGASSTDTQYF.

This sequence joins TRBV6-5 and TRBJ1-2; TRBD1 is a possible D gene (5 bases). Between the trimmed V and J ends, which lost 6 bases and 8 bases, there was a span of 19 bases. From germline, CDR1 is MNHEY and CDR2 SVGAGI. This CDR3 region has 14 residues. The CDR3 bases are TGTGCCAGCAGAGACCAGACAGCGTTTGGAGGCTACACCTTC. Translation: CASRDQTAFGGYTF.

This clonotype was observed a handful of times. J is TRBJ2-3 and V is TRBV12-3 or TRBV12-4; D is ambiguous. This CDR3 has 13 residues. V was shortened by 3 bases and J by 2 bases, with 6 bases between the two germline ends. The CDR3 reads CASSFGYTDTQYF. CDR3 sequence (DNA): TGTGCCAGCAGTTTTGGGTACACAGATACGCAGTATTTT.

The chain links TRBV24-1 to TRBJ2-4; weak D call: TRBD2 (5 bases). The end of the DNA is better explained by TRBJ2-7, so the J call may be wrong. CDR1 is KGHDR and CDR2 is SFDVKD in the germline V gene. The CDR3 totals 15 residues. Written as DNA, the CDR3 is TGTGCCACCGCCCGAGGAGGAGGAGTTGGGTACGAGCAGTACTTC. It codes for CATARGGGVGYEQYF.

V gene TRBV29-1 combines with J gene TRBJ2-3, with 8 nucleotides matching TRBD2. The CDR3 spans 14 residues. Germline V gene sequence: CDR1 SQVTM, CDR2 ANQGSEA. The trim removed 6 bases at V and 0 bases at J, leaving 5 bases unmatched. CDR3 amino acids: CSVIAGTSTDTQYF. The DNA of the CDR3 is TGCAGCGTGATAGCGGGGACTAGCACAGATACGCAGTATTTT.

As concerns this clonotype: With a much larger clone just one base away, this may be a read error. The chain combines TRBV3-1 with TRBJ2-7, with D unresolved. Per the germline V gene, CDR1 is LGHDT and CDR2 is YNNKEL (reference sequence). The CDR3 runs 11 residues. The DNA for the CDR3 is TGTGCCGGCAGCCAATCCTACGAGCAGTACTTC. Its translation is CAGSQSYEQYF.

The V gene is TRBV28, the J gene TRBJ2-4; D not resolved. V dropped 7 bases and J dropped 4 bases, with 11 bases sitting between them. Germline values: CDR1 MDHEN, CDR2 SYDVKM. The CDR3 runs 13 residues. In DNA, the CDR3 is TGTGCCAGCACTGTTACGGCGAAAAACATTCAGTACTTC. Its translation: CASTVTAKNIQYF.

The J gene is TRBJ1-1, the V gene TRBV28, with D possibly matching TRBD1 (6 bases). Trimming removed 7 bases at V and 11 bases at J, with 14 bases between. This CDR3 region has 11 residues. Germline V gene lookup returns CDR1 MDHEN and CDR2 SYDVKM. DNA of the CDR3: TGTGCCAGCACGCAGGGGTTTGCGGCTTTCTTT. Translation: CASTQGFAAFF.

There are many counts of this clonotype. The CDR3 DNA reads as TGTGCCAGCAGCTTAATCAGAGGGGATACGCAGTATTTT. Amino acid sequence: CASSLIRGDTQYF. This chain links TRBV7-2 with TRBJ2-3; D is perhaps TRBD2 (5 bases). CDR3 length equals 13 residues. V was clipped by 2 bases and J by 6 bases, with 9 bases between them. Per germline, CDR1 SGHTA and CDR2 FQGNSA.

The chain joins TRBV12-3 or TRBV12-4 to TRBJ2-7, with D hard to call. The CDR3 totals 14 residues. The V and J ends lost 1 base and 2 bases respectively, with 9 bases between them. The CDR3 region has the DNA TGTGCCAGCAGTTTAGGCCAGGAACCCTACGAGCAGTACTTC. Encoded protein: CASSLGQEPYEQYF.

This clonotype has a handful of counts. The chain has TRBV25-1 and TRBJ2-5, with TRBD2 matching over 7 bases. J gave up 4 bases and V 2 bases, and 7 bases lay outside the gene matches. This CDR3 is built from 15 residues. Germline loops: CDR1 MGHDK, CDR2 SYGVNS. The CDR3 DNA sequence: TGTGCCAGCAGTGAAGTGGGAGGGCGAGGAGAGACCCAGTACTTC. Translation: CASSEVGGRGETQYF.

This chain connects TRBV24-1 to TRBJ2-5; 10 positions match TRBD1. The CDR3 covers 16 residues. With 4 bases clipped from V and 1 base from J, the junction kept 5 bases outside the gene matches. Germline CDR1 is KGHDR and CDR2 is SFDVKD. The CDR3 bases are TGTGCCACCAGTGACCCGGACAGGGGGATCCAAGAGACCCAGTACTTC. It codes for CATSDPDRGIQETQYF.

The CDR3 nucleotides are TGTGCCAGCAGTTCCGTCAGGGGCGGCTATGGCTACACCTTC. This sequence encodes CASSSVRGGYGYTF. V usage is TRBV27 and J usage is TRBJ1-2, with D possibly matching TRBD1 (6 bases). The CDR3 totals 14 residues. V lost 4 bases and J 4 bases, leaving 13 bases between the germline ends. From germline, CDR1 is MNHEY and CDR2 SMNVEV (reference sequence).